Included here is one T cell receptor beta chain sequence, with context. The data derive from a study of T cell changes during pregnancy in multiple sclerosis. Profiling relied on immunoSEQ multiplex PCR, and the TCRdb table lists in-frame clones only, not all of them. In the table there are 60,000 to 65,000 clones, over 80% of which are singletons. This CDR3 spans 12 amino acids. The J segment lost 4 bases and the V segment lost 7 bases, leaving 4 bases of the junction unmatched. Germline V gives CDR1 GTSNPN, CDR2 SVGIG (reference sequence). The chain joins TRBV30 to TRBJ1-2; TRBD1 matches at 9 bases. This clonotype originated in a female donor with multiple sclerosis, enrolled in a pregnancy study. The source material was peripheral blood, sampled in the first trimester of pregnancy. The CDR3 protein is CALTGGGYGYTF. The DNA for the CDR3 is TGTGCCTTAACAGGGGGCGGCTATGGCTACACCTTC.